This entry lists 8 T cell receptor beta chains sequenced from one sample in a study of T cell repertoires in cytomegalovirus infection. From the reads, TCRdb called clonotypes with MiXCR, one entry per CDR3 protein. Of 600,000 to 800,000 distinct CDR3 sequences detected, about 24% appear once; the ten largest clones hold around 7.6%. Sequencing used CD8+ T cells from PBMCs. The receptors come from a human donor in good health (CMV status not recorded). Some clones in this sample may be carry-over from other donors' samples.

The chain employs TRBV15 and TRBJ1-1; no firm D call. The V and J ends lost 0 bases and 12 bases respectively, with 8 bases between them. CDR3 length equals 11 residues. Per the germline V gene, CDR1 is LNHNV and CDR2 is YYDKDF (reference sequence). The CDR3 nucleotides read TGTGCCACCAGCAGAGATCGGGTACCTTTCTTT. This sequence encodes CATSRDRVPFF.

With regard to this clonotype: Given a much more abundant clone one base away, this may be a read error. This chain connects TRBV6-1 to TRBJ2-3, with D unresolved. The germline V and J ends were trimmed by 4 bases and 3 bases, with 14 bases remaining between them. Germline V gene lookup returns CDR1 MNHNS and CDR2 SASEGT. CDR3 length: 15 amino acids. DNA for the CDR3: TGTGCCAGCAGTGGGGTAGTCAGGCTAACAGATACGCAGTATTTT. Translated: CASSGVVRLTDTQYF.

This clonotype was found many times. CDR3 coding DNA: TGTGCCAGCAGCCTCAACCCGGGGACAGGGGATGGCTACACCTTC. Its protein product is CASSLNPGTGDGYTF. The chain has TRBV7-9 and TRBJ1-2, with 10 bases aligning to TRBD1. Unmatched junction bases numbered 9, after V lost 5 bases and J lost 6 bases. This CDR3 region has 15 residues. Per germline, CDR1 SEHNR and CDR2 FQNEAQ (reference sequence).

The rearrangement uses TRBV6-6 and TRBJ2-2; unclear D gene. Germline V gene sequence: CDR1 MNHNY, CDR2 SVGAGI (reference sequence). The V gene lost 0 bases and the J gene lost 0 bases, with 8 bases spanning the gap. The CDR3 is made up of 16 amino acids. This chain's CDR3 is CASSYSGRANTGELFF. The CDR3 DNA reads TGTGCCAGCAGTTACTCTGGCAGAGCGAACACCGGGGAGCTGTTTTTT.

This sequence joins TRBV10-3 and TRBJ2-1; possibly TRBD1 for D (6 bases). This CDR3 is 16 amino acids long. CDR1 is ENHRY, CDR2 SYGVKD, per germline. The germline V and J ends were trimmed by 0 bases and 4 bases, with 13 bases remaining between them. The CDR3 loop is CAISESDRPPYNEQFF. The CDR3 DNA reads TGTGCCATCAGTGAGTCCGACAGGCCGCCGTACAATGAGCAGTTCTTC.

Ten or more counts support this clonotype. The chain is built from TRBV20-1 and TRBJ2-7; no definite D call. From germline, CDR1 is DFQATT and CDR2 SNEGSKA (reference sequence). V lost 4 bases to trimming and J lost 2 bases, with 9 bases between them. The length of the CDR3 is 12 residues. The CDR3 DNA sequence: TGCAGTGCTATCTACTTGACCTACGAGCAGTACGTC. Residues: CSAIYLTYEQYV.

The chain couples TRBV18 to TRBJ1-5, with D possibly being TRBD1 (5 bases). Germline V CDR1 and CDR2: KGHSH, LQKENI. The CDR3 length is 15 residues. The V gene lost 3 bases and the J gene lost 4 bases, with 13 bases spanning the gap. The CDR3 protein is CASSPAGALNQPQHF. The CDR3 DNA reads as TGTGCCAGCTCACCCGCCGGGGCGCTAAATCAGCCCCAGCATTTT. The variable domain in full, completed from reference TRBV18 and TRBJ1-5, reads NAGVMQNPRHLVRRRGQEARLRCSPMKGHSHVYWYRQLPEEGLKFMVYLQKENIIDESGMPKERFSAEFPKEGPSILRIQQVVRGDSAAYFCASSPAGALNQPQHFGDGTRLSIL.

This clonotype was observed many times. V gene TRBV7-9 combines with J gene TRBJ1-2; tentatively, D is TRBD1 (6 bases). V gave up 5 bases and J gave up 3 bases, with 13 bases separating them. The CDR3 covers 14 residues. Germline loops: CDR1 SEHNR, CDR2 FQNEAQ (reference sequence). CDR3 region: CASSPTGQYYGYTF. CDR3 sequence (DNA): TGTGCCAGCAGCCCGACCGGACAGTACTATGGCTACACCTTC.